These T cell receptor beta chains were read from a single sample in a study of cytomegalovirus exposure and HLA in healthy donors. Using immunoSEQ multiplex PCR, the repertoire was profiled, and TCRdb retains in-frame clones only, with some absent. The sample includes roughly 89,000 clones, about 80% of them seen just once. The material sequenced was PBMCs. The receptors shown here come from a man aged 25-45 years in good health and CMV-seropositive. Each CDR3 is given with its conserved first and last residue. Each record gives: CDR3 protein, CDR3 DNA, clone size, D gene, J gene, V gene, CDR3 length. D genes are given only for firm matches. A row's size may be missing; if present it is once, few, many or a size class.

CDR3: CASSQERGRDRTNEKLFF
DNA: TGCGCCAGCAGCCAAGAACGAGGGAGGGATCGAACTAATGAAAAACTGTTTTTT
size: few
D: -
J: TRBJ1-4
V: TRBV4-1
length: 18

CDR3: CASSLAFNNSPLHF
DNA: TGTGCCAGCAGCTTAGCGTTCAATAATTCACCCCTCCACTTT
size: many
D: -
J: TRBJ1-6
V: TRBV7-2
length: 14

CDR3: CASSKLHSNQPQHF
DNA: TGTGCCAGCAGTAAATTACACAGCAATCAGCCCCAGCATTTT
size: -
D: -
J: TRBJ1-5
V: TRBV27
length: 14

CDR3: CASSLTPTEAQHF
DNA: TGTGCCAGCAGCCTAACCCCTACTGAAGCCCAGCATTTT
size: few
D: -
J: TRBJ1-5
V: TRBV7-3
length: 13

CDR3: CASSFDRGHEAFF
DNA: TGTGCCAGCAGTTTTGACAGGGGGCATGAAGCTTTCTTT
size: -
D: TRBD1
J: TRBJ1-1
V: TRBV5-4
length: 13

CDR3: CSAQTTGGYTEAFF
DNA: TGCAGCGCCCAAACGACAGGGGGGTACACTGAAGCTTTCTTT
size: once
D: TRBD1
J: TRBJ1-1
V: TRBV29-1
length: 14

CDR3: CASSENGEQLRGF
DNA: TGTGCCAGCAGTGAAAACGGTGAGCAGCTCCGGGGTTTT
size: few
D: -
J: TRBJ1-4
V: TRBV2
length: 13

CDR3: CASSQLTGVGANVLTF
DNA: TGCGCCAGCAGCCAGTTGACAGGGGTTGGGGCCAACGTCCTGACTTTC
size: -
D: TRBD1
J: TRBJ2-6
V: TRBV4-3
length: 16

CDR3: CASSLGGLAGRSSYNEQFF
DNA: TGTGCCAGCAGCTTAGGGGGACTAGCGGGGAGGAGCTCCTACAATGAGCAGTTCTTC
size: -
D: TRBD2
J: TRBJ2-1
V: TRBV13
length: 19

CDR3: CSSSPRGGEGGETQYF
DNA: TGTTCCAGCAGCCCACGCGGGGGGGAGGGAGGAGAGACCCAGTACTTC
size: -
D: TRBD2
J: TRBJ2-5
V: TRBV7-9
length: 16

CDR3: CASSQRQGNTEAFF
DNA: TGTGCCAGCAGTCAGAGACAGGGAAACACTGAAGCTTTCTTT
size: -
D: TRBD1
J: TRBJ1-1
V: TRBV2
length: 14

CDR3: CSVSWAVGGMTSPNSYTF
DNA: TGTTCCGTCTCTTGGGCGGTAGGGGGAATGACTTCTCCGAATAGCTACACCTTC
size: -
D: -
J: TRBJ1-2
V: TRBV7-9
length: 18

CDR3: CASSEARRGKDQPQHF
DNA: TGTGCCAGCAGTGAAGCGCGACGGGGGAAAGATCAGCCCCAGCATTTT
size: -
D: -
J: TRBJ1-5
V: TRBV2
length: 16

CDR3: CASSLEGGLNTGELFF
DNA: TGTGCCAGCAGTCTAGAGGGGGGGCTAAACACCGGGGAGCTGTTTTTT
size: -
D: -
J: TRBJ2-2
V: TRBV13
length: 16

CDR3: CASSPWTGDGYTF
DNA: TGTGCCAGCTCACCGTGGACAGGAGATGGCTACACCTTC
size: -
D: TRBD1
J: TRBJ1-2
V: TRBV18
length: 13

CDR3: CASSLNPTAKAFF
DNA: TGTGCCAGCAGCTTAAACCCGACAGCCAAAGCTTTCTTT
size: -
D: -
J: TRBJ1-1
V: TRBV7-3
length: 13

CDR3: CASSSSGVLETQYF
DNA: TGTGCCAGCAGTTCGAGCGGGGTCCTCGAGACCCAGTACTTC
size: -
D: TRBD2
J: TRBJ2-5
V: TRBV6-5
length: 14

CDR3: CASSTGQGPVVGYTF
DNA: TGTGCCAGCAGCACAGGACAGGGGCCGGTAGTCGGCTACACCTTC
size: -
D: TRBD1
J: TRBJ1-2
V: TRBV7-9
length: 15

CDR3: CASSHPGLAGGRGAKNIQYF
DNA: TGCGCCAGCAGCCACCCTGGACTAGCGGGGGGCCGGGGGGCCAAAAACATTCAGTACTTC
size: -
D: TRBD2
J: TRBJ2-4
V: TRBV4-1
length: 20

CDR3: CASSESLAGWDEQFF
DNA: TGTGCCAGCAGTGAGTCGCTAGCGGGGTGGGATGAGCAGTTCTTC
size: -
D: TRBD2
J: TRBJ2-1
V: TRBV2
length: 15

CDR3: CASSGGTTTATDTQYF
DNA: TGTGCCAGCAGCGGAGGGACTACGACAGCCACAGATACGCAGTATTTT
size: -
D: TRBD2
J: TRBJ2-3
V: TRBV2
length: 16

CDR3: CASSYESAAGRSEQYF
DNA: TGTGCCAGCAGTTACGAGTCGGCCGCCGGGAGATCCGAGCAGTACTTC
size: -
D: -
J: TRBJ2-7
V: TRBV6-5
length: 16

CDR3: CASRRHPGSQETQYF
DNA: TGTGCCAGCAGGAGACATCCGGGATCACAAGAGACCCAGTACTTC
size: -
D: -
J: TRBJ2-5
V: TRBV6-1
length: 15

CDR3: CASSERGSSYNSPLHF
DNA: TGTGCCAGCAGTGAAAGAGGGAGCTCCTATAATTCACCCCTCCACTTT
size: few
D: -
J: TRBJ1-6
V: TRBV6-1
length: 16

CDR3: CASSQLRAGYTF
DNA: TGCGCCAGCAGCCAGCTACGAGCTGGCTACACCTTC
size: -
D: -
J: TRBJ1-2
V: TRBV4-3
length: 12

CDR3: CSVPLQGPQETQYF
DNA: TGCAGCGTCCCGCTACAGGGGCCTCAAGAGACCCAGTACTTC
size: -
D: TRBD1
J: TRBJ2-5
V: TRBV29-1
length: 14

CDR3: CAWSVSRDFLSHPNEKLFF
DNA: TGTGCCTGGAGTGTATCTCGGGACTTTCTATCCCACCCGAATGAAAAACTGTTTTTT
size: -
D: -
J: TRBJ1-4
V: TRBV30
length: 19